This note documents a single T cell receptor (beta chain) sequence. Its target antigen remains unknown. The sample holds no much larger clone one base away, and base qualities are not on file. The protocol used for the library was the immunoSEQ multiplex PCR assay. RNA was extracted from all samples and reverse transcribed into cDNA, which served as template for TCR sequencing. SuperScript III was used for first-strand cDNA synthesis, primed with a 2:1 mix of oligo-dT and random hexamers. A synthetic immune receptor repertoire was used to measure amplification bias, and any remaining bias was corrected computationally. The published analysis was carried out like this. Raw reads were preprocessed for error removal, and CDR3 was defined according to IMGT conventions as running from the conserved cysteine to phenylalanine. Clonality was computed by normalizing Shannon entropy by log2 of the number of productive unique TCRs and subtracting the result from 1. Whether scalp clones were CD4 or CD8 was inferred by matching scalp TCRbeta sequences against CD4 and CD8 repertoires sorted from blood. Drawn from immuneACCESS, this table holds only the in-frame rearrangements with V and J called that TCRdb kept. Clones are partly lost; checked studies trace under half to an unresolved V gene and leave the rest unexplained. V and J calls and clone size follow that table, whereas D and trimming were derived from the DNA. Counted in this sample were 60,000 to 70,000 clones; about half of them appeared once. Of the sample, about 18% is held by the ten largest clones.

Interpreted using the paper, the time point label stands for: baseline before oral tofacitinib. Peripheral blood and lesional scalp punch biopsies were obtained from patients with alopecia areata. PBMCs were separated by density centrifugation and stained for CD3, CD4 and CD8, after which CD4+ and CD8+ T cells were sorted on a FACSAria. V lost 0 bases and J lost 2 bases; the stretch between them is 13 bases long. From the germline V gene, CDR1 is SGHAT and CDR2 is FQNNGV. The CDR3, from cysteine to phenylalanine, totals 16 residues. Only the CDR3 part of the read is kept: 48 bases, read in frame from the first base. The data belong to a study of CD8+ T cells in alopecia areata listed by TCRdb under 2018. A note on the overall study: Treated patients were enrolled in an open-label pilot trial of oral tofacitinib, 5 to 10 mg twice daily, for moderate-to-severe alopecia areata. Patients received tofacitinib for 6 to 18 months and were then followed off drug for 6 months to check for delayed response and recurrence. In both human patients and the C3H/HeJ mouse model, the study applied high-throughput TCRbeta sequencing to look at T cell clonal expansion in alopecia areata. On the human side, TCRbeta sequencing was run on scalp tissue and on sorted CD4+ and CD8+ peripheral blood T cells from healthy controls and from alopecia areata patients with either patchy or totalis/universalis disease. Tofacitinib-treated patients had biopsies at baseline and at 4 and 24 weeks of treatment, with a later scalp biopsy in several patients. Scalp clonality was compared across normal scalp (n=4), patchy alopecia areata scalp (n=8), and alopecia totalis/universalis scalp (n=8). The RNA source kit depended on sample type: the PAXgene miRNA kit for fixed scalp, the miRNeasy kit for PBMCs, and the RNeasy kit for mouse skin. immunoSEQ multiplex PCR using 35 Vbeta forward primers and 13 Jbeta reverse primers was used to amplify TCRbeta CDR3 regions.

General findings and caveats noted by the study authors: Compared with mice, TCR sequences shared between patients were less clear, possibly partly because of HLA diversity across the patient population. Compared with normal scalp, lesional scalp had higher clonality and more expanded CD8+ clones, particularly in alopecia totalis/universalis, a pattern that suggests antigenic drive. Unlike mouse skin, where gammadelta T cells dominate, normal human skin contains resident alphabeta T cells that get sequenced too, which complicates analysis of the scalp TCR repertoire.

The receptor chain draws on TRBV11-2 and TRBJ2-5; a tentative D call is TRBD2 (5 bases match). This receptor was taken from a human donor with alopecia areata. The source was CD8+ T cells sorted from blood, collected at week 0. The CDR3 corresponds to CASSLEPGNLQETQYF. The sequenced DNA: TGTGCCAGCAGCTTAGAGCCGGGGAATTTACAAGAGACCCAGTACTTC.